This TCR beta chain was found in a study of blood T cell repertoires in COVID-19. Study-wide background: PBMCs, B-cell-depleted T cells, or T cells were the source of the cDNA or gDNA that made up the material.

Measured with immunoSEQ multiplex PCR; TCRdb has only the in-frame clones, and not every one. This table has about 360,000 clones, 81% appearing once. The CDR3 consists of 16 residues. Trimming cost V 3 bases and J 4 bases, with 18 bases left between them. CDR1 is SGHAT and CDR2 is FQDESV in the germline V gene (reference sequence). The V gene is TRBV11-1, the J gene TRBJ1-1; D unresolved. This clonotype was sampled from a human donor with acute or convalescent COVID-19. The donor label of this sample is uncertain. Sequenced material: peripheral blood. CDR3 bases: TGTGCCAGCAGCTTTAGAACGGGCGCGGGGAGCACTGAAGCTTTCTTT. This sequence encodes CASSFRTGAGSTEAFF.